The rows below give T cell receptor beta chains drawn from one sample of a study of T cell responses to AZD1222 COVID-19 vaccine. Assay used: immunoSEQ multiplex PCR; TCRdb lists only in-frame clones, some missing. This repertoire shows 140,000 or so clones, approximately 91% found once; its top ten account for about 2%. The sample consisted of peripheral blood, taken 28 days after the second AZD1222 dose. The receptors were sampled from an adult who received the AZD1222 COVID-19 vaccine. Each CDR3 is given with its conserved first and last residue. The D gene is left open where the match is weak. Size values are once, few and many counts, or a class for expanded clones, and some rows have none.

clone_size: once
j_call: TRBJ1-2
d_call: TRBD1
v_call: TRBV6-1
cdr3_aa: CASSERDRGHGYTF
cdr3_nt: TGTGCCAGCAGTGAAAGGGACAGGGGACATGGCTACACCTTC

clone_size: NA
j_call: TRBJ2-3
d_call: TRBD2
v_call: TRBV19
cdr3_aa: CASSTSPGLADTDTQYF
cdr3_nt: TGTGCCAGTAGTACGTCACCGGGACTAGCGGACACAGATACGCAGTATTTT

clone_size: NA
j_call: TRBJ1-1
d_call: NA
v_call: TRBV5-4
cdr3_aa: CASTRDDWTEAFF
cdr3_nt: TGTGCCAGCACCAGGGATGATTGGACTGAAGCTTTCTTT

clone_size: NA
j_call: TRBJ1-2
d_call: TRBD1
v_call: TRBV5-1
cdr3_aa: CASSWAPGQEFGGYTF
cdr3_nt: TGCGCCAGCAGCTGGGCTCCGGGACAGGAGTTCGGGGGCTACACCTTC

clone_size: once
j_call: TRBJ1-5
d_call: TRBD1
v_call: TRBV4-1
cdr3_aa: CASSQGWDRRNQPQHF
cdr3_nt: TGCGCCAGCAGCCAAGGGTGGGACAGACGCAATCAGCCCCAGCATTTT

clone_size: NA
j_call: TRBJ2-7
d_call: NA
v_call: TRBV6-1
cdr3_aa: CASSEGGEDYEQYF
cdr3_nt: TGTGCCAGCAGTGAAGGAGGGGAGGACTACGAGCAGTACTTC

clone_size: once
j_call: TRBJ2-1
d_call: NA
v_call: TRBV10-3
cdr3_aa: CAISEFPRGDNEQFF
cdr3_nt: TGTGCCATCAGTGAGTTTCCTCGAGGGGACAATGAGCAGTTCTTC

clone_size: NA
j_call: TRBJ1-3
d_call: NA
v_call: TRBV9
cdr3_aa: CASSVGARDSGNTIYF
cdr3_nt: TGTGCCAGCAGCGTAGGGGCCAGGGACTCTGGAAACACCATATATTTT

clone_size: few
j_call: TRBJ1-1
d_call: NA
v_call: TRBV29-1
cdr3_aa: CSATLNTEAFF
cdr3_nt: TGCAGCGCGACCCTGAACACTGAAGCTTTCTTT

clone_size: NA
j_call: TRBJ1-5
d_call: NA
v_call: TRBV10-2
cdr3_aa: CASTFGGNQPQHF
cdr3_nt: TGCGCCAGCACTTTTGGGGGCAATCAGCCCCAGCATTTT

clone_size: NA
j_call: TRBJ2-2
d_call: TRBD2
v_call: TRBV5-1
cdr3_aa: CASSSLAGKGAGELFF
cdr3_nt: TGCGCCAGCAGCTCCTTAGCGGGGAAGGGGGCCGGGGAGCTGTTTTTT

clone_size: few
j_call: TRBJ1-5
d_call: NA
v_call: TRBV10-1
cdr3_aa: CASSERTYGNQPQHF
cdr3_nt: TGCGCCAGCAGTGAAAGGACATACGGCAATCAGCCCCAGCATTTT

clone_size: NA
j_call: TRBJ1-1
d_call: NA
v_call: TRBV5-8
cdr3_aa: CASSWDKGNVNTEAFF
cdr3_nt: TGTGCCAGCAGCTGGGACAAGGGGAATGTGAACACTGAAGCTTTCTTT

clone_size: NA
j_call: TRBJ2-5
d_call: TRBD2
v_call: TRBV4-1
cdr3_aa: CASSQEPSGIQETQYF
cdr3_nt: TGCGCCAGCAGCCAAGAGCCTAGCGGGATCCAAGAGACCCAGTACTTC

clone_size: NA
j_call: TRBJ2-3
d_call: TRBD1
v_call: TRBV19
cdr3_aa: CASTALGGAYTDTQYF
cdr3_nt: TGTGCCAGTACCGCTCTAGGGGGCGCGTACACAGATACGCAGTATTTT

clone_size: once
j_call: TRBJ2-5
d_call: TRBD2
v_call: TRBV4-2
cdr3_aa: CASSQGSGSKQETQYF
cdr3_nt: TGTGCCAGCAGCCAAGGTAGCGGGAGTAAGCAAGAGACCCAGTACTTC

clone_size: NA
j_call: TRBJ1-2
d_call: NA
v_call: TRBV3-1/TRBV3-2
cdr3_aa: CASSQDLLRAGGYTF
cdr3_nt: TGTGCCAGCAGCCAAGACCTCCTCAGGGCGGGCGGCTACACCTTC

clone_size: NA
j_call: TRBJ1-1
d_call: NA
v_call: TRBV5-1
cdr3_aa: CASSPAGAGDTEAFF
cdr3_nt: TGCGCCAGCAGCCCGGCGGGGGCCGGGGACACTGAAGCTTTCTTT